These T cell receptor beta chains were read from a single sample in a study of cytomegalovirus exposure and HLA in healthy donors. The table came from immunoSEQ multiplex PCR; TCRdb's copy has only in-frame clones and leaves some out. The sample includes 55,000 to 70,000 clones, about 77% of them seen just once. The specimen was PBMCs. Source of these receptors: a young woman in good health and CMV-seronegative. Each CDR3 is given with its conserved first and last residue. D genes are given only for firm matches. Clone size is given for some rows only: seen once, a few or many times, or a class if the clone is expanded.

j_gene: TRBJ1-5; d_gene: -; v_gene: TRBV10-2; abundance: -; CDR3aa: CASRDWDGNQPQHF; CDR3nt: TGCGCCAGCAGGGACTGGGATGGGAATCAGCCCCAGCATTTT
j_gene: TRBJ1-1; d_gene: -; v_gene: TRBV29-1; abundance: -; CDR3aa: CSVEPGGTTEAFF; CDR3nt: TGCAGCGTTGAACCGGGAGGGACCACGGAAGCTTTCTTT
j_gene: TRBJ2-3; d_gene: TRBD1; v_gene: TRBV30; abundance: -; CDR3aa: CAWGGQGRGDTQYF; CDR3nt: TGTGCCTGGGGGGGACAGGGAAGGGGGGATACGCAGTATTTT
j_gene: TRBJ2-1; d_gene: TRBD2; v_gene: TRBV19; abundance: -; CDR3aa: CASSIAGLAGGGVYNEQFF; CDR3nt: TGTGCCAGTAGTATAGCGGGACTAGCGGGAGGGGGGGTTTACAATGAGCAGTTCTTC
j_gene: TRBJ2-7; d_gene: TRBD2; v_gene: TRBV28; abundance: -; CDR3aa: CASSLAGGTHSYEQYF; CDR3nt: TGTGCCAGCAGTCTAGCGGGAGGTACACACTCCTACGAGCAGTACTTC
j_gene: TRBJ1-2; d_gene: -; v_gene: TRBV7-9; abundance: -; CDR3aa: CASSLGVAGNYGYTF; CDR3nt: TGTGCCAGCAGCTTAGGGGTAGCGGGCAACTATGGCTACACCTTC
j_gene: TRBJ1-2; d_gene: TRBD1; v_gene: TRBV2; abundance: -; CDR3aa: CASSVNEGQGKGGYTF; CDR3nt: TGTGCCAGCAGTGTGAACGAGGGACAGGGGAAAGGGGGTTACACCTTC
j_gene: TRBJ2-2; d_gene: TRBD2; v_gene: TRBV7-9; abundance: -; CDR3aa: CASSSTSGKTGELFF; CDR3nt: TGTGCCAGCAGCTCGACTAGCGGGAAGACCGGGGAGCTGTTTTTT
j_gene: TRBJ2-7; d_gene: -; v_gene: TRBV19; abundance: once; CDR3aa: CASSIKASHYEQYF; CDR3nt: TGTGCCAGTAGTATAAAGGCTAGCCACTACGAGCAGTACTTC
j_gene: TRBJ2-3; d_gene: -; v_gene: TRBV19; abundance: -; CDR3aa: CASSIREGRGTDTQYF; CDR3nt: TGTGCCAGTAGTATTAGGGAGGGCAGGGGAACAGATACGCAGTATTTT
j_gene: TRBJ2-3; d_gene: TRBD2; v_gene: TRBV19; abundance: -; CDR3aa: CASSQAKGLAGGRNTQYF; CDR3nt: TGTGCCAGTAGCCAAGCGAAGGGACTAGCGGGAGGTCGAAATACGCAGTATTTT
j_gene: TRBJ1-2; d_gene: -; v_gene: TRBV14; abundance: once; CDR3aa: CASSMGLRANYGYTF; CDR3nt: TGTGCCAGCAGCATGGGACTCAGAGCTAACTATGGCTACACCTTC